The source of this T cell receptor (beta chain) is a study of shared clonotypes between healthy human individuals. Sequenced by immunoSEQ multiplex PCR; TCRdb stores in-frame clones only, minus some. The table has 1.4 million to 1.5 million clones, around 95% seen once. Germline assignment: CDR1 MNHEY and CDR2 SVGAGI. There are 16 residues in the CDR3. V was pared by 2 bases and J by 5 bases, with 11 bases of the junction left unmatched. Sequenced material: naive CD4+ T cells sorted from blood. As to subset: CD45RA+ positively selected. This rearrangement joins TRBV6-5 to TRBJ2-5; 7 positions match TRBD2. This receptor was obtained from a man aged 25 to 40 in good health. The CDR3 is CASSYGPSGGRETQYF. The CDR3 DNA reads TGTGCCAGCAGTTACGGCCCTAGCGGCGGCCGGGAGACCCAGTACTTC.